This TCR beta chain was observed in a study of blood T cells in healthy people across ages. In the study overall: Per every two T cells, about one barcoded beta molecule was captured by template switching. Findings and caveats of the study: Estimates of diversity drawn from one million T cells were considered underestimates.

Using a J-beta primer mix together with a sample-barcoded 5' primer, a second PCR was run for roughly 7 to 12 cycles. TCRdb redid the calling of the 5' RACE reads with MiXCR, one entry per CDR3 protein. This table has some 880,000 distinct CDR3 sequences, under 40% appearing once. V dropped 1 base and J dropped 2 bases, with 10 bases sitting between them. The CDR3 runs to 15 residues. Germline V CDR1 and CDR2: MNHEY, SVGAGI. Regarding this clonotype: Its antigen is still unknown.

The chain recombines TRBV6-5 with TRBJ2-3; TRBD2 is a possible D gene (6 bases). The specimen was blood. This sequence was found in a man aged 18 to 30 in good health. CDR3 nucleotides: TGTGCCAGCAGTTACTTCGGGGGAACCACAGATACGCAGTATTTT. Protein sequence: CASSYFGGTTDTQYF.